The clone carrying this T cell receptor beta chain was detected once. Its antigen remains unknown. Tregs were sorted as CD4+CD25+CD127-/low cells. Germline V lookup: CDR1 SEHNR, CDR2 FQNEAQ (reference sequence). This CDR3 has 18 residues. The junction had 8 bases not matched to a gene; V was cut back by 5 bases and J by 3 bases. Whole-study results and caveats: In terms of TCR gene usage, tumor memory CD4+ T cells clustered together with blood and lymph node memory CD4+ cells, as well as with lymph node naive CD4+ cells. Larger-cohort validation covered only one TCR beta V-J rearrangement.

Semi-nested PCR with Nested Universal Primer A followed constant-region reverse priming of full-length variable regions. TCRdb analysed the 5' RACE reads with MiXCR anew, one entry per CDR3 protein. The data show 50,000 to 60,000 distinct CDR3 sequences, under 25% seen once. Specimen: tumor-infiltrating Tregs sorted from the breast tumor. The source is a female donor with breast cancer. The chain recombines TRBV7-9 with TRBJ2-3; TRBD2 aligns across 16 bases. CDR3 amino acids: CASSLGTSGRARTDTQYF. CDR3 nucleotides: TGTGCCAGCAGCCTGGGGACTAGCGGGAGGGCCCGGACAGATACGCAGTATTTT.